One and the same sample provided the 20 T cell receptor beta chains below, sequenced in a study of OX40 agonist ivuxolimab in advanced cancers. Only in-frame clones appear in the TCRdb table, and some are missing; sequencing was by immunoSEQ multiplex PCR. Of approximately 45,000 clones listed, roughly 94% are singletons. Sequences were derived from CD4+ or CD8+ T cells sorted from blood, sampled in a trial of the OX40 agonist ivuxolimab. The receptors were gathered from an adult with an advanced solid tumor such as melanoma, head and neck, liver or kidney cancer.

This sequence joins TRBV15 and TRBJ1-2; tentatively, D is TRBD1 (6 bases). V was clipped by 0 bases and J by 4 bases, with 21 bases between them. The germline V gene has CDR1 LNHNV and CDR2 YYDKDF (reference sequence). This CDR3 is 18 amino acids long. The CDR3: CATSRDRGRESVLYGYTF. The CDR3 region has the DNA TGTGCCACCAGCAGAGATAGGGGGAGAGAGTCAGTCCTCTATGGCTACACCTTC. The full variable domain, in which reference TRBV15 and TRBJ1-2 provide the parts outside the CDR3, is DAMVIQNPRYQVTQFGKPVTLSCSQTLNHNVMYWYQQKSSQAPKLLFHYYDKDFNNEADTPDNFQSRRPNTSFCFLDIRSPGLGDTAMYLCATSRDRGRESVLYGYTFGSGTRLTVV.

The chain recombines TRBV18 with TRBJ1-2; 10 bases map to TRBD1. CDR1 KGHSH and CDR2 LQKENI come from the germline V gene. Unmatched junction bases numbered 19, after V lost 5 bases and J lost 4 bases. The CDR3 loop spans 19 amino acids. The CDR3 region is CASSLRQGAERGLSYGYTF. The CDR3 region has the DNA TGTGCCAGCTCATTACGACAGGGGGCGGAAAGAGGACTGAGCTATGGCTACACCTTC.

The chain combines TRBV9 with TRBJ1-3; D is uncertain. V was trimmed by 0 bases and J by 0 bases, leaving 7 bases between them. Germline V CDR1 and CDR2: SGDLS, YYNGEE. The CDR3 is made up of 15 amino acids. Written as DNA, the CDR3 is TGTGCCAGCAGCGTAGGCAGCAGCTCTGGAAACACCATATATTTT. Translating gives CASSVGSSSGNTIYF.

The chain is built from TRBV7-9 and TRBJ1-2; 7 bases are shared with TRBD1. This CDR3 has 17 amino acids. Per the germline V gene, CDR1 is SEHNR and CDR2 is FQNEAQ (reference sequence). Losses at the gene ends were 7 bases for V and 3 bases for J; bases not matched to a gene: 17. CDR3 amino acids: CASTQGERQGGDYGYTF. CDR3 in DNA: TGTGCCAGCACCCAGGGGGAGAGACAGGGTGGCGACTATGGCTACACCTTC.

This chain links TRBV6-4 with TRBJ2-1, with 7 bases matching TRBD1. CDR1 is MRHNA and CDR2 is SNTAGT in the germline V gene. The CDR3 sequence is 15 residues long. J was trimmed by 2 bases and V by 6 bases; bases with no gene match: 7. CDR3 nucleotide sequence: TGTGCCAGCAGCCCTGACAGGGCTCCCTACAATGAGCAGTTCTTC. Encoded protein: CASSPDRAPYNEQFF.

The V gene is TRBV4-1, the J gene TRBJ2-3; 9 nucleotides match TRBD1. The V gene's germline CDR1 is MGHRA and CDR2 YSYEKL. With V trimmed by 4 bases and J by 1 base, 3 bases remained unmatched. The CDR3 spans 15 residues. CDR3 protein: CASSPWTGGTDTQYF. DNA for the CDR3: TGCGCCAGCAGCCCGTGGACAGGGGGCACAGATACGCAGTATTTT.

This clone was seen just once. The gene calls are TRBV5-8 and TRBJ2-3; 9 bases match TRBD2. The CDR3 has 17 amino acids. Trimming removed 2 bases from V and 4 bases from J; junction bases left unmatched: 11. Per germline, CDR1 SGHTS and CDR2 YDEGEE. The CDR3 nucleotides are TGTGCCAGCAGCTTCCCTAGCGGGATGTATAGCGCAGATACGCAGTATTTT. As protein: CASSFPSGMYSADTQYF.

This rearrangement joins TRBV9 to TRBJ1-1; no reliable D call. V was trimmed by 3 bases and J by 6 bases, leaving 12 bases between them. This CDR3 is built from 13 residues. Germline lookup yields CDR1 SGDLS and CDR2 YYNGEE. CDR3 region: CASSATPGAEAFF. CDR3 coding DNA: TGTGCCAGCAGCGCTACCCCCGGAGCTGAAGCTTTCTTT.

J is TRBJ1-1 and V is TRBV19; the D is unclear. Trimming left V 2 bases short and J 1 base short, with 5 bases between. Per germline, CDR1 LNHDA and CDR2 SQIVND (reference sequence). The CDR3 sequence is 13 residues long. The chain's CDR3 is CASSISENTEAFF. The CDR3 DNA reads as TGTGCCAGTAGTATATCCGAGAACACTGAAGCTTTCTTT.

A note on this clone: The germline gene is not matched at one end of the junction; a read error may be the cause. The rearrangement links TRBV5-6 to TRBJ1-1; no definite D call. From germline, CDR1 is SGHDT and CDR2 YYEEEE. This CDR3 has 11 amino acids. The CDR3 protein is CASSLATEAFF. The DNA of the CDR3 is TGTGCCAGCAGTTTGGCGACTGAAGCTTTCTTT.

The CDR3 here is CASSLARGVAYNEQFF. The CDR3 DNA reads TGTGCCAGCAGCTTAGCGCGAGGGGTGGCGTACAATGAGCAGTTCTTC. The chain has TRBV11-1 and TRBJ2-1; D tentatively reads TRBD1 or TRBD2 (5 bases each). The V end was cut by 0 bases, the J end by 4 bases, with 13 bases between. Germline V gene lookup returns CDR1 SGHAT and CDR2 FQDESV (reference sequence). This CDR3 has 16 residues.

The CDR3 here is CASSDWDGTNEKLFF. The CDR3 DNA reads TGTGCCAGCAGTGACTGGGACGGAACTAATGAAAAACTGTTTTTT. The rearrangement joins TRBV2 to TRBJ1-4, with D maybe TRBD1 (5 bases). V gave up 3 bases and J gave up 1 base, with 9 bases separating them. The V gene's germline CDR1 is SNHLY and CDR2 FYNNEI. The CDR3 runs to 15 residues.

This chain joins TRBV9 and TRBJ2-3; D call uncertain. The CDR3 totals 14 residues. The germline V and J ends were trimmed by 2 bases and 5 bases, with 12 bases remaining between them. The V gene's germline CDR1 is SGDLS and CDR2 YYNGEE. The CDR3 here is CASSVLGLRDTQYF. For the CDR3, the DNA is TGTGCCAGCAGCGTTCTAGGGTTGAGAGATACGCAGTATTTT.

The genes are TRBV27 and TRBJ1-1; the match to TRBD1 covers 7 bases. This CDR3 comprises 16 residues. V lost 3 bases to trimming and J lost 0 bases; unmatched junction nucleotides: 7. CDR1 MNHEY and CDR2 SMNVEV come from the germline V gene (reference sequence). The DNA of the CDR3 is TGTGCCAGCAGTTTTCTACAGGGGCTTATGAACACTGAAGCTTTCTTT. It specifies CASSFLQGLMNTEAFF.

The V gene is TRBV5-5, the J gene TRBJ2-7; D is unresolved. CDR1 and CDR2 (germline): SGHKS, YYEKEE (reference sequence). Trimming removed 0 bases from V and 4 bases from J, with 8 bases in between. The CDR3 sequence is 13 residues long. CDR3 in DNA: TGTGCCAGCAGCTTGGCCCTCGGTTACGAGCAGTACTTC. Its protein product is CASSLALGYEQYF.

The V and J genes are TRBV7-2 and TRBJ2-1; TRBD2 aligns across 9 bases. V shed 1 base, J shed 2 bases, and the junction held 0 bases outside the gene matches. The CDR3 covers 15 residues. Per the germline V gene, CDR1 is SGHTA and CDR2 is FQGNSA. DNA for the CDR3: TGTGCCAGCAGCTTAGGACTAGCGGCCTACAATGAGCAGTTCTTC. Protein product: CASSLGLAAYNEQFF.

The CDR3 bases are TGTGCCAGCAGTTCGCAATCGAAATCTGACAGGGGGTTCTTGAATGAGCAGTTCTTC. Amino acid sequence: CASSSQSKSDRGFLNEQFF. The chain uses TRBV28 and TRBJ2-1, with 9 bases identical to TRBD1. V dropped 4 bases and J dropped 7; count of bases not matched to a gene: 20. Germline-derived CDR1 and CDR2 are MDHEN and SYDVKM. The CDR3 extends over 19 amino acids.

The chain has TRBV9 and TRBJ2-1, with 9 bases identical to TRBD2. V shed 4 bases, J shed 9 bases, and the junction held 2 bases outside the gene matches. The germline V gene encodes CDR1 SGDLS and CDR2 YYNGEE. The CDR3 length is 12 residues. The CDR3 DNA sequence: TGTGCCAGCAGCCCTAGCGGGACTGAGCAGTTCTTC. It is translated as CASSPSGTEQFF.

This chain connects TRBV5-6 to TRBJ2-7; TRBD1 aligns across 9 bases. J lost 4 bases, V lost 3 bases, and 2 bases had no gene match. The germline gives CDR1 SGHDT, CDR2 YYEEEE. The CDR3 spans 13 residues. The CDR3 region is CASSSGTGYEQYF. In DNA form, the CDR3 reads TGTGCCAGCAGCTCGGGGACAGGGTACGAGCAGTACTTC. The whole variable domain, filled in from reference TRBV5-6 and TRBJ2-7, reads DAGVTQSPTHLIKTRGQQVTLRCSPKSGHDTVSWYQQALGQGPQFIFQYYEEEERQRGNFPDRFSGHQFPNYSSELNVNALLLGDSALYLCASSSGTGYEQYFGPGTRLTVT.

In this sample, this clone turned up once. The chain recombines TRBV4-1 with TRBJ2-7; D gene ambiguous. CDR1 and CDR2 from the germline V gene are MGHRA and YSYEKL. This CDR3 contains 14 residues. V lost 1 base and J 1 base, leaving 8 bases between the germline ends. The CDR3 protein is CASSQVIVSYEQYF. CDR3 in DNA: TGCGCCAGCAGCCAAGTTATTGTATCCTACGAGCAGTACTTC.